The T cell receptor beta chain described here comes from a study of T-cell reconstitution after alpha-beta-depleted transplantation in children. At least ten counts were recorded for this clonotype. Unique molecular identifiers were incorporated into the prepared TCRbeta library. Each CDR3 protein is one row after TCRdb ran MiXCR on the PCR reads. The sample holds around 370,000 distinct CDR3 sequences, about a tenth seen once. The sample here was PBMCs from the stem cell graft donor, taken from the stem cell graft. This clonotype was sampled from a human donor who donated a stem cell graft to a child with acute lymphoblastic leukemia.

CDR3 in amino acids: CASSQGGITEAFF. DNA for the CDR3: TGTGCCAGCAGCCAAGGGGGTATCACTGAAGCTTTCTTT. The chain links TRBV3-1 to TRBJ1-1; D call uncertain. With 1 base removed from V and 4 bases from J, the gap between germline ends came to 7 bases. CDR1 and CDR2 (germline): LGHDT, YNNKEL (reference sequence). There are 13 residues in the CDR3.